This is a list of T cell receptor beta chains from one sample in a study of regulatory T cells in long-lasting Graves disease. TCRdb re-derived calls from the multiplex PCR reads in MiXCR, one entry per CDR3 protein. The sample records about 240,000 distinct CDR3 sequences, 20% to 25% being singletons. The sample in question was peripheral blood mononuclear cells (PBMCs), obtained at new diagnosis, from a patient treated with antithyroid drugs. Receptors were obtained from a female donor with Graves disease. CDR3s include the opening cysteine and the closing phenylalanine or tryptophan. The D gene is left open where the match is weak. Size values are once, few and many counts, or a class for expanded clones, and some rows have none.

TRBJ1-3 - 12 TRBV7-2 - TGTGCCAGCGGAGCTTATGGAAACACCATATATTTT CASGAYGNTIYF
TRBJ1-2 - 14 TRBV2 many TGTGCCAGCACCCAGGACGGGGGAGGCTATGGCTACACCTTC CASTQDGGGYGYTF
TRBJ2-1 TRBD2 15 TRBV20-1 many TGCAGTGCTAGTAGAGCGGGGGGGCCGAACGGTGAGCAGTTCTTC CSASRAGGPNGEQFF
TRBJ2-7 - 14 TRBV4-3 - TGCGCCAGCAGCCAAGCCGCGGGACAGTACGAGCAGTACTTC CASSQAAGQYEQYF
TRBJ1-6 - 13 TRBV28 many TGTGCCAGCAGTTTGGCCCGTGGGGACCTCCCCCACTTT CASSLARGDLPHF
TRBJ2-3 TRBD2 16 TRBV3-1 many TGTGCCAGCAGCGCGCGAATGGGGGGGAGCACAGATACGCAGTATTTT CASSARMGGSTDTQYF
TRBJ2-7 - 15 TRBV28 many TGTGCCAGCAGTTCAAGTTGGGGACGGTCCTACGAGCAGTACTTC CASSSSWGRSYEQYF
TRBJ2-7 TRBD2 19 TRBV10-3 many TGTGCCATCAGTGAGTCTAGCGGGACGAACTACAAAAAGTTCTACGAGCAGTACTTC CAISESSGTNYKKFYEQYF
TRBJ1-1 - 18 TRBV6-2/TRBV6-3 many TGTGCCAGCAGTTACTCCTCGGCCAGGGGTCTTACTAACACTGAAGCTTTCTTT CASSYSSARGLTNTEAFF
TRBJ1-3 - 15 TRBV7-2 many TGTGCCAGCAGCCCCAGATCTAACTCTGGAAACACCATATATTTT CASSPRSNSGNTIYF
TRBJ2-5 TRBD1 15 TRBV3-1 many TGTGCCAGCAGCCAAGAGTCAGGGGGCGGGCAGACCCAGTACTTC CASSQESGGGQTQYF
TRBJ2-2 - 14 TRBV20-1 many TGCAGTGCTAGGCACGCCACAGGGACCGGGGAGCTGTTTTTT CSARHATGTGELFF
TRBJ1-6 TRBD1 16 TRBV6-1 many TGTGCCAGCAGACCCCGGGGGGGACAGGCAAATTCACCCCTCCACTTT CASRPRGGQANSPLHF
TRBJ1-2 - 14 TRBV5-1 - TGCGCCAGCAGCGCCGGAACAACAACCTATGGCTACACCTTC CASSAGTTTYGYTF
TRBJ1-6 - 16 TRBV5-1 - TGCGCCAGCAGCTTGGCCTGGGGGGATCGTAATTCACCCCTCCACTTT CASSLAWGDRNSPLHF
TRBJ2-1 - 15 TRBV6-1 many TGTGCCAGCAGTAATCGACAGAGGTTCGACAATGCGCAGTTCTTC CASSNRQRFDNAQFF
TRBJ2-7 - 12 TRBV3-1 many TGTGCCAGCAGCCAAGATCGGGGGGAGCAGTACTTC CASSQDRGEQYF
TRBJ2-2 TRBD2 16 TRBV9 - TGTGCCAGCAGCGATAGCGGGGGGGCCGGCACCGGGGAGCTGTTTTTT CASSDSGGAGTGELFF
TRBJ2-1 - 16 TRBV6-5 many TGTGCCAGCAGTTACAAGGCGGGGCCATCCTACAATGAGCAGTTCTTC CASSYKAGPSYNEQFF
TRBJ2-7 TRBD1 14 TRBV5-1 many TGCGCCAGCAGCGAGGGACAGCCCACCGGCGAGCAGTACTTC CASSEGQPTGEQYF
TRBJ2-3 - 13 TRBV11-3 many TGTGCCAGCAGCTTAGGGACAATTGATACGCAGTATTTT CASSLGTIDTQYF
TRBJ1-5 - 12 TRBV7-9 few TGTGCCAGCAGCTTCATGGGTCAGCCCCAGCATTTT CASSFMGQPQHF
TRBJ2-5 - 15 TRBV15 - TGTGCCACCAGCAGAGATCCCGGGGTACAAGAGACCCAGTACTTC CATSRDPGVQETQYF
TRBJ2-7 - 13 TRBV5-1 once TGCGCCAGCAGCTCGGGGGCACTCTACGAGCAGTACTTC CASSSGALYEQYF
TRBJ2-6 - 15 TRBV11-1 many TGTGCCAGCAGTTACAGGGACGCTGGGGCCAACGTCCTGACTTTC CASSYRDAGANVLTF
TRBJ2-2 - 16 TRBV5-8 - TGTGCCAGCAGCTACCGACAGGCTAGGGGCACCGGGGAGCTGTTTTTT CASSYRQARGTGELFF
TRBJ2-1 - 13 TRBV5-8 - TGTGCCAGCAGAGGACTATCCGCGAATGAGCAGTTCTTC CASRGLSANEQFF
TRBJ2-3 - 11 TRBV10-3 - TGTGCCATCAAATTCGGGGATACGCAGTATTTT CAIKFGDTQYF
TRBJ2-5 - 15 TRBV19 - TGTGCCAGTAGTCTCGGACGGGGAACCGAGTGGAACCAGTACTTC CASSLGRGTEWNQYF
TRBJ1-1 - 14 TRBV3-1 many TGTGCCAGCAGTCCCCGGGGGTCAAACGCTGAAGCTTTCTTT CASSPRGSNAEAFF
TRBJ2-1 TRBD2 15 TRBV6-1 many TGTGCCAGCAGTACTAGCGGGGGGGCAGCGATTGAGCAGTTCTTC CASSTSGGAAIEQFF